The clone carrying this T cell receptor (beta chain) was counted once. TCRdb's copy holds only in-frame clones and misses some; the assay was immunoSEQ multiplex PCR. The sample lists about 150,000 clones; 80% to 90% were seen once. This sample was taken from a study of blood T cell repertoires in COVID-19. For the study at large: Sites across the United States, Italy and Spain contributed samples from acute and convalescent COVID-19. T cells, B-cell-depleted T cells, or PBMCs provided the cDNA or gDNA that served as material.

The sample comprised peripheral blood. The clonotype comes from a woman between 65 and 79 years old with acute or convalescent COVID-19.

In nucleotides, the CDR3 is TGTGCCATCAGTGATACCCTCGGGACAGGAAACTACGAGCAGTACTTC. It specifies CAISDTLGTGNYEQYF. This chain connects TRBV10-3 to TRBJ2-7; TRBD1 agrees at 8 bases. The length of the CDR3 is 16 residues. Germline trimming cut 3 bases from V and 3 bases from J; bases unmatched to any gene: 10. Germline V gene lookup returns CDR1 ENHRY and CDR2 SYGVKD.